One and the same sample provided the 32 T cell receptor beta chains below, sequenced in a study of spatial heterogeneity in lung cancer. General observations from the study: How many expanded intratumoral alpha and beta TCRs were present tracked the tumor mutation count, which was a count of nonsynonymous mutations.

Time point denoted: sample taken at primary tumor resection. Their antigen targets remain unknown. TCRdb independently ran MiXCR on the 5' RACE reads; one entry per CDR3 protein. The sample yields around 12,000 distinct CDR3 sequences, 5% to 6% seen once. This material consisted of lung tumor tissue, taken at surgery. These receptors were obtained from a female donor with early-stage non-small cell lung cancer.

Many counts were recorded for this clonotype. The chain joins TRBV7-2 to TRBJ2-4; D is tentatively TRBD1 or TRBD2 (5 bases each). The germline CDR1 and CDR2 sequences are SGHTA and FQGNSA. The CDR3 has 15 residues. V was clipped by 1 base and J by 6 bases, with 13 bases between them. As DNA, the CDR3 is TGTGCCAGCAGCTTAGACTCGACGGGGCCAAACATTCAGTACTTC. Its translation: CASSLDSTGPNIQYF.

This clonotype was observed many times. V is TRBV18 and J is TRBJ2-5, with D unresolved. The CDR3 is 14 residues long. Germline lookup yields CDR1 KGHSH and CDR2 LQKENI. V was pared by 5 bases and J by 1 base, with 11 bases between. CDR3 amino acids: CASSARPTQETQYF. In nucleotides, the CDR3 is TGTGCCAGCTCAGCCAGGCCTACCCAAGAGACCCAGTACTTC.

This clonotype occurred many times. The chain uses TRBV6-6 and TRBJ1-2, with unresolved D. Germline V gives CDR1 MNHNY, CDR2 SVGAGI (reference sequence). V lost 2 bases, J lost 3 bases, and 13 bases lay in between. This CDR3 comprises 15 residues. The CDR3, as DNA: TGTGCCAGCAGTTACCTACAACAGCGCTACTATGGCTACACCTTC. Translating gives CASSYLQQRYYGYTF.

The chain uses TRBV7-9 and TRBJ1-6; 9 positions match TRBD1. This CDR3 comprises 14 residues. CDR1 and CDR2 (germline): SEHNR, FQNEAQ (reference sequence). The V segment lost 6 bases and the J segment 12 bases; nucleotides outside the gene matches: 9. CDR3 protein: CASSFTTGGGPLHF. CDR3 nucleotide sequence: TGTGCCAGCAGTTTTACGACAGGGGGAGGACCCCTCCACTTT.

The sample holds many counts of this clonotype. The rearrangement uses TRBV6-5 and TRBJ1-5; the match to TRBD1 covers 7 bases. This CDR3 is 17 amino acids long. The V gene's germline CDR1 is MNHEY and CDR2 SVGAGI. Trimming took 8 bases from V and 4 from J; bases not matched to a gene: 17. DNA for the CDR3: TGTGCCAGCGGCCCCCTTGGTATGCGGGACAGAAATCAGCCCCAGCATTTT. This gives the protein CASGPLGMRDRNQPQHF.

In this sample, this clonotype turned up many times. The CDR3: CASRAVGSNTGELFF. CDR3 nucleotide sequence: TGTGCCAGCAGGGCGGTAGGGTCGAACACCGGGGAGCTGTTTTTT. The chain joins TRBV6-1 to TRBJ2-2; no firm D call. V lost 6 bases and J 0 bases, leaving 11 bases between the germline ends. Germline values: CDR1 MNHNS, CDR2 SASEGT. The CDR3 has 15 amino acids.

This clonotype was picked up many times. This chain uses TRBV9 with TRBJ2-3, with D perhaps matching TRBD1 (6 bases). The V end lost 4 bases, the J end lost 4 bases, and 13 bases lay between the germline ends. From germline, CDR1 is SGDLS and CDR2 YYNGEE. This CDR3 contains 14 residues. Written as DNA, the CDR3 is TGTGCCAGCAGCTTAACCAGGGGCGCAGATACGCAGTATTTT. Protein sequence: CASSLTRGADTQYF.

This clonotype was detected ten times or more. This CDR3 reads CASRRSLSGNTIYF. The CDR3 DNA follows: TGTGCCAGCAGAAGAAGCCTCTCTGGAAACACCATATATTTT. The chain joins TRBV6-5 to TRBJ1-3; D remains unclear. The CDR3 extends over 14 amino acids. Trimming removed 6 bases at V and 0 bases at J, with 9 bases between. CDR1 and CDR2 (germline): MNHEY, SVGAGI.

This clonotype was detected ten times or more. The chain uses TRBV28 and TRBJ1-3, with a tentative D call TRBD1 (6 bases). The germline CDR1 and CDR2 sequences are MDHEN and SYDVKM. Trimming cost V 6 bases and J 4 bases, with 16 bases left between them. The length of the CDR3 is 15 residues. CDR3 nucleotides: TGTGCCAGCAGGCCCCTTTTCGGACAGGGAAACACCATATATTTT. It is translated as CASRPLFGQGNTIYF.

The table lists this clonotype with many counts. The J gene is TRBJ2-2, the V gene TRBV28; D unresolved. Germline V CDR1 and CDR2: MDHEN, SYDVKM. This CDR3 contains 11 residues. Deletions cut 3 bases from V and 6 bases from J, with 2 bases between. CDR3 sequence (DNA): TGTGCCAGCAGTTTGGCCGGGGAGCTGTTTTTT. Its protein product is CASSLAGELFF.

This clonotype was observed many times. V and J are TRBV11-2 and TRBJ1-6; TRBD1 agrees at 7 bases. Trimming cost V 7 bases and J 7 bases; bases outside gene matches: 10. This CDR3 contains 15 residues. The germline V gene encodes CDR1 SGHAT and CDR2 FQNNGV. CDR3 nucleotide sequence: TGTGCCAGCAACCAGGACAGGTTCAGAAATTCACCCCTCCACTTT. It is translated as CASNQDRFRNSPLHF. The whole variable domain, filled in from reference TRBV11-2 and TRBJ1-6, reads EAGVAQSPRYKIIEKRQSVAFWCNPISGHATLYWYQQILGQGPKLLIQFQNNGVVDDSQLPKDRFSAERLKGVDSTLKIQPAKLEDSAVYLCASNQDRFRNSPLHFGNGTRLTVT.

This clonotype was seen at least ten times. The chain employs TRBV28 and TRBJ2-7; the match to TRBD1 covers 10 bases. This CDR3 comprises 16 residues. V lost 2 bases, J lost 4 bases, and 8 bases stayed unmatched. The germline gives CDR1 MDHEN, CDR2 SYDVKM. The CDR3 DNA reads TGTGCCAGCAGTTTAGTGGTCGGGACAGGGGCATACGAGCAGTACTTC. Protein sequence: CASSLVVGTGAYEQYF.

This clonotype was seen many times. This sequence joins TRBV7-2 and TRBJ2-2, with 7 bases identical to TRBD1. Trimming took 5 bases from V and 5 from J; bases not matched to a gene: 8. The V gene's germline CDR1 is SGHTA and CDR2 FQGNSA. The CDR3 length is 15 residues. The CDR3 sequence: CASSPSGQPTGELFF. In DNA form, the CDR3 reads TGTGCCAGCAGCCCCTCGGGACAGCCAACCGGGGAGCTGTTTTTT.

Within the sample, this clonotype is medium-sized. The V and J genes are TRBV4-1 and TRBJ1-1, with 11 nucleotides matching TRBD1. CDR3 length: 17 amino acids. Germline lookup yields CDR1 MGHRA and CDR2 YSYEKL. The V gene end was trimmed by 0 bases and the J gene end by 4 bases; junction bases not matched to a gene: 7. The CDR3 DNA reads TGCGCCAGCAGCCAAGAACCCGGACAGGGGGCGTTCACTGAAGCTTTCTTT. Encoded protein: CASSQEPGQGAFTEAFF.

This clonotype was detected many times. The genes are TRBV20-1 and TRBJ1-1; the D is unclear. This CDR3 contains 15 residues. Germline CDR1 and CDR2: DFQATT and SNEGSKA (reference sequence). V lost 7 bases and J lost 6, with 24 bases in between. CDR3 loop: CSVNLDGEASAEAFF. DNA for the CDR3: TGCAGTGTTAACCTCGACGGGGAGGCGTCCGCTGAAGCTTTCTTT.

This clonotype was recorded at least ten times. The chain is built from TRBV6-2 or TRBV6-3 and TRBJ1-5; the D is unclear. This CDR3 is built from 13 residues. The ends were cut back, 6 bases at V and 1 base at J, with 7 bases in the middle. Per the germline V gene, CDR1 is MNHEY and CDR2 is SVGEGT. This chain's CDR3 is CASRRLSNQPQHF. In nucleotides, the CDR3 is TGTGCCAGCAGGCGACTGAGCAATCAGCCCCAGCATTTT.

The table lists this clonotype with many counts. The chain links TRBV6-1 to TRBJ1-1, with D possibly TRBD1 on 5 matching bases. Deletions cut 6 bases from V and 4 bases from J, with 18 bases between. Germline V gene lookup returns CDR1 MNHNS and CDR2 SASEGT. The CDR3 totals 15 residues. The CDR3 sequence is CASSRFLGLGTEAFF. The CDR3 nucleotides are TGTGCCAGCAGCCGCTTTTTGGGACTGGGCACTGAAGCTTTCTTT.

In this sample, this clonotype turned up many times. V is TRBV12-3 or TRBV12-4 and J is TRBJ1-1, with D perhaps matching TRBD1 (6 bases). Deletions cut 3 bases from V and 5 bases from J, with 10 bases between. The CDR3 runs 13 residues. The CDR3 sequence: CASSFRGITEAFF. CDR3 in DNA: TGTGCCAGCAGTTTTAGGGGGATAACTGAAGCTTTCTTT.

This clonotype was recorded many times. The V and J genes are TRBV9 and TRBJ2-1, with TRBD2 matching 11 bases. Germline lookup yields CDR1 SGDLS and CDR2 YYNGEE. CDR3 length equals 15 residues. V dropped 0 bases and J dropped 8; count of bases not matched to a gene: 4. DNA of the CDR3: TGTGCCAGCAGCGTAGGACTAGCGGGGACCCATGAGCAGTTCTTC. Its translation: CASSVGLAGTHEQFF.

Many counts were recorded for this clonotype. The CDR3 sequence is CAWSRTRGETQYF. CDR3 in DNA: TGTGCCTGGAGTCGGACACGAGGGGAGACCCAGTACTTC. The chain carries TRBV30 and TRBJ2-5; the D call may be TRBD1 or TRBD2 (5 bases each). V was pared by 2 bases and J by 5 bases, with 12 bases between. The germline V gene has CDR1 GTSNPN and CDR2 SVGIG (reference sequence). CDR3 length: 13 residues.

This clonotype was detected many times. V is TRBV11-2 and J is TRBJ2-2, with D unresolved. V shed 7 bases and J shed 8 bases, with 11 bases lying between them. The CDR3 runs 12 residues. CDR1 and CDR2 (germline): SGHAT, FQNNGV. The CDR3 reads CASTLSRGELFF. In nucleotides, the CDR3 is TGTGCCAGCACCCTTTCCCGTGGGGAGCTGTTTTTT.

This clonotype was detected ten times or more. The CDR3 DNA sequence: TGTGCCACCAGCAGAAGGACAGGGGATCAGCCCCAGCATTTT. Amino acids: CATSRRTGDQPQHF. The V call is TRBV15, the J call TRBJ1-5, with 9 nucleotides matching TRBD1. V was clipped by 2 bases and J by 5 bases; unmatched bases: 1. Germline lookup yields CDR1 LNHNV and CDR2 YYDKDF (reference sequence). This CDR3 spans 14 amino acids.

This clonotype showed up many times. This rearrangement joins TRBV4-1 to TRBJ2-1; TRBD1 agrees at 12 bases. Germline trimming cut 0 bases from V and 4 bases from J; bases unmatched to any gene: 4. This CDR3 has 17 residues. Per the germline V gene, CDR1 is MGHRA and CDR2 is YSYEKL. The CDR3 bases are TGCGCCAGCAGCCAAGATCCGGGACAGGGGGCTTACAATGAGCAGTTCTTC. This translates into CASSQDPGQGAYNEQFF.

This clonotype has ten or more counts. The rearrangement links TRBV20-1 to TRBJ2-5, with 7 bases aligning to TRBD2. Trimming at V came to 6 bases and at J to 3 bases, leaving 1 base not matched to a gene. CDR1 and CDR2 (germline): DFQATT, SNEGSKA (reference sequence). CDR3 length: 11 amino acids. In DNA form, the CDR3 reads TGCAGTGCGGCGGGGGAAGAGACCCAGTACTTC. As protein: CSAAGEETQYF.

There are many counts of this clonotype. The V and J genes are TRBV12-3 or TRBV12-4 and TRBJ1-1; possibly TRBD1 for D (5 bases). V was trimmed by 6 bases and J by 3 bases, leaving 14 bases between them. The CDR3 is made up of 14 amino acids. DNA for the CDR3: TGTGCCAGCAGAAAACCTCTGGGGCACACTGAAGCTTTCTTT. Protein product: CASRKPLGHTEAFF.

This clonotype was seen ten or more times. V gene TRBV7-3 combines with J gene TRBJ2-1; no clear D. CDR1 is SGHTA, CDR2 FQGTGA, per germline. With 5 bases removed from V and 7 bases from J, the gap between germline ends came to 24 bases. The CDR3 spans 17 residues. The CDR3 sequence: CASSPSSALILTNEQFF. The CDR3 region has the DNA TGTGCCAGCAGCCCCTCGTCAGCGCTTATTCTCACTAATGAGCAGTTCTTC.

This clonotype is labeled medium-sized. Here the CDR3 reads CASSPRLGQGTGELFF. CDR3 nucleotide sequence: TGTGCCAGCAGCCCTCGTCTGGGACAGGGCACCGGGGAGCTGTTTTTT. This chain links TRBV7-9 with TRBJ2-2, with 9 bases fitting TRBD1. The germline V gene has CDR1 SEHNR and CDR2 FQNEAQ (reference sequence). The CDR3 is 16 residues long. V lost 5 bases, J lost 4 bases, and 8 bases stayed unmatched.

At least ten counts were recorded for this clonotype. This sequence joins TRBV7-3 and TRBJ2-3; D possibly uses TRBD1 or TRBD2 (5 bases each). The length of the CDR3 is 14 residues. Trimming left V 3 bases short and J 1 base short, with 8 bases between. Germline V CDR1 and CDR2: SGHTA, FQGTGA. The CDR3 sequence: CASSFMGGTDTQYF. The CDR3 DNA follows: TGTGCCAGCAGCTTTATGGGGGGCACAGATACGCAGTATTTT.

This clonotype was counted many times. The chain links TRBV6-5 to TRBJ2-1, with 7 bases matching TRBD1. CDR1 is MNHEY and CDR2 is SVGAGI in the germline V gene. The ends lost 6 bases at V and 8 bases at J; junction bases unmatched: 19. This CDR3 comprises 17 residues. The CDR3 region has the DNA TGTGCCAGCAGCAACCTGACAGGGACGACTGGGAAGTATGAGCAGTTCTTC. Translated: CASSNLTGTTGKYEQFF.

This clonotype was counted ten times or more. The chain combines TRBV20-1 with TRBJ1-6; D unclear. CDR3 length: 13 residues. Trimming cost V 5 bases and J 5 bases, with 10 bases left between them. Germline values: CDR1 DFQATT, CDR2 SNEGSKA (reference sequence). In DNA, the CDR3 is TGCAGTGCTGCTCCGGGTGATAATTCACCCCTCCACTTT. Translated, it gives CSAAPGDNSPLHF.

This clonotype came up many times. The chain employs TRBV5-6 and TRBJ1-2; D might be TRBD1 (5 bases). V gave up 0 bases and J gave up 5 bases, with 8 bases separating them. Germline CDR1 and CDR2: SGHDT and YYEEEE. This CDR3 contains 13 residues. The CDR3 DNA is TGTGCCAGCAGCTTGGGACAGCCTTATGGCTACACCTTC. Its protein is CASSLGQPYGYTF. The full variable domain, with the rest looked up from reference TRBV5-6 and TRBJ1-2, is DAGVTQSPTHLIKTRGQQVTLRCSPKSGHDTVSWYQQALGQGPQFIFQYYEEEERQRGNFPDRFSGHQFPNYSSELNVNALLLGDSALYLCASSLGQPYGYTFGSGTRLTVV.

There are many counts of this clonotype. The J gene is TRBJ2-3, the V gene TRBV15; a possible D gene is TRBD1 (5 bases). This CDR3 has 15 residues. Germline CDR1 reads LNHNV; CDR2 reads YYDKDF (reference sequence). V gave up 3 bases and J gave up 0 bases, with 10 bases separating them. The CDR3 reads CATSSYRPSTDTQYF. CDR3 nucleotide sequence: TGTGCCACCAGCAGCTACAGGCCTAGCACAGATACGCAGTATTTT. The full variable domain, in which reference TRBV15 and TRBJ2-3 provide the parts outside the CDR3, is DAMVIQNPRYQVTQFGKPVTLSCSQTLNHNVMYWYQQKSSQAPKLLFHYYDKDFNNEADTPDNFQSRRPNTSFCFLDIRSPGLGDTAMYLCATSSYRPSTDTQYFGPGTRLTVL.